This TCR beta chain was profiled in a study of blood T cell repertoires in COVID-19. Original processing methods: Estimated nucleated cell counts came from reference gene primer amplification. Assay used: immunoSEQ multiplex PCR; TCRdb lists only in-frame clones, some missing. V and J calls and clone size are as listed in that table; D and trimming were resolved from the DNA. The data contain 120,000 or so clones, roughly 79% of them singletons. The sample was peripheral blood. The TCR was taken from a human donor in a cohort sampled during active COVID-19.

Here the CDR3 reads CASSWTGGTNQPQHF. The CDR3 DNA reads as TGTGCCAGCAGTTGGACAGGGGGCACCAATCAGCCCCAGCATTTT. V usage is TRBV7-2 and J usage is TRBJ1-5, with 11 bases lining up with TRBD1. CDR1 and CDR2 (germline): SGHTA, FQGNSA. This CDR3 contains 15 residues. J lost 3 bases, V lost 6 bases, and 4 bases had no gene match. Filled out from reference TRBV7-2 and TRBJ1-5, the complete variable domain reads GAGVSQSPSNKVTEKGKDVELRCDPISGHTALYWYRQSLGQGLEFLIYFQGNSAPDKSGLPSDRFSAERTGGSVSTLTIQRTQQEDSAVYLCASSWTGGTNQPQHFGDGTRLSIL.